Each of the 2 T cell receptor beta chains below was sequenced from the same sample in a study of T cells in Graves' hyperthyroidism and ophthalmopathy. RNA transcripts yielded amplified TCR beta CDR3 regions. RT-PCR in the first round (using the HTBI primer set) targeted the TCR CDR3. Each CDR3 protein is one row after TCRdb ran MiXCR on the multiplex PCR reads. Among 500,000 to 750,000 distinct CDR3 sequences, 13% to 15% were seen once, and the ten largest hold about 6.6%. Material: blood. All receptors come from a woman between 18 and 30 years old with Graves' ophthalmopathy.

This clonotype has at least ten counts. The V call is TRBV7-2, the J call TRBJ2-3, with 10 positions matching TRBD2. Germline CDR1 and CDR2: SGHTA and FQGNSA. With 2 bases clipped from V and 0 bases from J, the junction kept 8 bases outside the gene matches. The CDR3 is made up of 18 amino acids. The CDR3 coding sequence is TGTGCCAGCAGCTTATACGCTAGCGGGAGCGGGAGCACAGATACGCAGTATTTT. The encoded protein is CASSLYASGSGSTDTQYF.

Comment on this clonotype: A much larger clone is a single base away; this may be a read error. The CDR3 loop reads CASRYPYINNSPLHF. The CDR3 nucleotides read TGTGCCAGCAGATACCCCTACATTAATAATTCACCCCTCCACTTT. This sequence joins TRBV28 and TRBJ1-6; D is uncertain. The germline V gene has CDR1 MDHEN and CDR2 SYDVKM. Deletions cut 6 bases from V and 5 bases from J, with 14 bases between. The CDR3 is 15 amino acids.